The entry below describes one T cell receptor (beta chain). Its antigen remains unidentified. PCR used 60 Vbeta primers and 13 Jbeta primers. The data were produced by immunoSEQ multiplex PCR, yet TCRdb's version contains in-frame clones alone and is incomplete. This table has about 200,000 clones, over 65% appearing once. CDR1 is LNHDA, CDR2 SQIVND, per germline (reference sequence). V lost 3 bases to trimming and J lost 3 bases, with 8 bases between them. The CDR3 is 13 residues long. The entry originates in a study of cytomegalovirus exposure and HLA in healthy donors. General study points: In a later analysis, a missense DCLRE1C variant was linked to TCR beta V- and J-gene trimming.

The source of this sequence is a man aged 35 to 55 in good health and CMV-seropositive. The source material was PBMCs. The rearrangement uses TRBV19 and TRBJ2-5, with D unresolved. CDR3 loop: CASSISREETQYF. The CDR3 nucleotides read TGTGCCAGTAGTATTTCTAGAGAAGAGACCCAGTACTTC.